This record covers a single T cell receptor beta chain. Clones were read by immunoSEQ multiplex PCR, and TCRdb kept only the in-frame ones, dropping some. The table has approximately 160,000 clones, about four fifths seen once; the top ten hold roughly 9.2%. The data stem from a study of PD-1 blockade in classical Hodgkin lymphoma. Germline V gene sequence: CDR1 GTSNPN, CDR2 SVGIG (reference sequence). This CDR3 spans 13 amino acids. V lost 1 base and J lost 2; bases outside the gene matches: 0. Each patient relapsed following autologous stem cell transplantation, and prior brentuximab vedotin exposure differed.

Here the sequenced sample was peripheral blood mononuclear cells (PBMCs), taken before the second cycle of nivolumab. The chain recombines TRBV30 with TRBJ2-3; 7 nucleotides line up with TRBD2. This clonotype was obtained from a human donor with classical Hodgkin lymphoma. In nucleotides, the CDR3 is TGTGCCTGGAGTGAGCGGGACACAGATACGCAGTATTTT. Amino acid sequence: CAWSERDTDTQYF.